The 30 T cell receptor beta chains below were found in one sample sequenced in a study of T-cell reconstitution after alpha-beta-depleted transplantation in children. The TCRbeta library incorporated unique molecular identifiers. Each CDR3 protein is one row after TCRdb ran MiXCR on the PCR reads. Of some 200,000 distinct CDR3 sequences listed, approximately 11% are singletons. Sequencing used PBMCs, obtained before TCRalphabeta/CD19-depleted stem cell transplant. The receptors here all came from a child under two years old with acute myeloid leukemia, due to receive a stem cell transplant.

This clonotype was observed at least ten times. V usage is TRBV5-1 and J usage is TRBJ2-3; D is perhaps TRBD1 or TRBD2 (5 bases each). The length of the CDR3 is 14 residues. Germline V lookup: CDR1 SGHRS, CDR2 YFSETQ. Trimming pared 3 bases from V and 2 bases from J, leaving 10 bases between. The CDR3 coding sequence is TGCGCCAGCAGCTGGGACGGGACCACAGATACGCAGTATTTT. This encodes CASSWDGTTDTQYF.

There are many counts of this clonotype. The chain is built from TRBV19 and TRBJ2-1; possibly TRBD2 for D (6 bases). The V and J ends lost 3 bases and 4 bases respectively, with 13 bases between them. This CDR3 contains 15 residues. Germline CDR1 and CDR2: LNHDA and SQIVND (reference sequence). The CDR3 bases are TGTGCCAGTAGTATCGCCCATAGCGGTTACAATGAGCAGTTCTTC. Its translation is CASSIAHSGYNEQFF.

This clonotype was observed many times. CDR3 residues: CASLRQATYEQYF. In DNA, the CDR3 is TGTGCCAGCCTCCGACAGGCAACCTACGAGCAGTACTTC. The rearrangement links TRBV28 to TRBJ2-7, with D perhaps TRBD1 (6 bases). The CDR3 spans 13 residues. Trimming stripped 8 bases from V and 2 bases from J, with 13 bases between. Germline V gene sequence: CDR1 MDHEN, CDR2 SYDVKM.

This clonotype was seen more than once but under ten times. The gene calls are TRBV10-3 and TRBJ2-1; TRBD2 is a possible D gene (5 bases). Trimming pared 3 bases from V and 7 bases from J, leaving 13 bases between. There are 14 residues in the CDR3. Looked up from germline, CDR1 is ENHRY and CDR2 is SYGVKD. In nucleotides, the CDR3 is TGTGCCATCAGTGAATTTCGGGGTCAGAATGAGCAGTTCTTC. The encoded protein is CAISEFRGQNEQFF.

J is TRBJ2-3 and V is TRBV7-9; the match to TRBD1 covers 7 bases. There are 14 residues in the CDR3. The junction had 4 bases not matched to a gene; V was cut back by 5 bases and J by 2 bases. Per the germline V gene, CDR1 is SEHNR and CDR2 is FQNEAQ (reference sequence). The CDR3 reads CASSLDRDTDTQYF. CDR3 sequence (DNA): TGTGCCAGCAGCCTCGACAGGGACACAGATACGCAGTATTTT.

This clonotype was seen many times. The chain uses TRBV30 and TRBJ2-7, with D maybe TRBD1 (6 bases). V was trimmed by 1 base and J by 3 bases, leaving 7 bases between them. In germline, CDR1 is GTSNPN, CDR2 SVGIG (reference sequence). The CDR3 length is 12 residues. The DNA of the CDR3 is TGTGCCTGGAGTGGGACAGTCTACGAGCAGTACTTC. Its translation: CAWSGTVYEQYF. The whole variable domain, filled in from reference TRBV30 and TRBJ2-7, reads SQTIHQWPATLVQPVGSPLSLECTVEGTSNPNLYWYRQAAGRGLQLLFYSVGIGQISSEVPQNLSASRPQDRQFILSSKKLLLSDSGFYLCAWSGTVYEQYFGPGTRLTVT.

This clonotype was counted many times. The rearrangement joins TRBV28 to TRBJ2-7, with D perhaps TRBD1 (5 bases). Germline lookup yields CDR1 MDHEN and CDR2 SYDVKM. The V end lost 7 bases, the J end lost 5 bases, and 15 bases lay between the germline ends. This CDR3 comprises 13 residues. CDR3 sequence: CASMKGITHEQYF. In DNA form, the CDR3 reads TGTGCCAGCATGAAGGGGATTACCCACGAGCAGTACTTC.

In this sample, this clonotype turned up many times. The rearrangement joins TRBV28 to TRBJ1-5; D is undetermined. The V gene lost 6 bases and the J gene lost 6 bases, with 18 bases spanning the gap. The germline gives CDR1 MDHEN, CDR2 SYDVKM. This CDR3 has 15 amino acids. CDR3 DNA: TGTGCCAGCAGCCCCTTGGCACCTCGTAGTCAGCCCCAGCATTTT. Residues: CASSPLAPRSQPQHF.

This sequence joins TRBV28 and TRBJ1-2; TRBD1 matches 7 bases. Germline assignment: CDR1 MDHEN and CDR2 SYDVKM. Trimming took 7 bases from V and 5 from J; bases not matched to a gene: 10. The CDR3 runs 14 residues. This CDR3 is CASTLRAGGYGYTF. Written as DNA, the CDR3 is TGTGCCAGCACCCTTCGAGCAGGGGGATATGGCTACACCTTC.

This clonotype was seen at least ten times. The V call is TRBV11-1, the J call TRBJ2-3, with TRBD1 matching over 12 bases. Germline CDR1 and CDR2: SGHAT and FQDESV (reference sequence). The length of the CDR3 is 17 residues. Losses at the gene ends were 6 bases for V and 2 bases for J; bases not matched to a gene: 9. CDR3 protein: CASSVSGTGGPTDTQYF. For the CDR3, the DNA is TGTGCCAGCAGTGTATCCGGGACAGGGGGCCCCACAGATACGCAGTATTTT.

At least ten counts were recorded for this clonotype. The chain combines TRBV7-2 with TRBJ2-7; D gene unclear. The V gene's germline CDR1 is SGHTA and CDR2 FQGNSA. V was pared by 0 bases and J by 2 bases, with 14 bases between. The CDR3 totals 16 residues. CDR3 bases: TGTGCCAGCAGCTTAGCAGTTAGCCTCCGCACCTACGAGCAGTACTTC. Encoded protein: CASSLAVSLRTYEQYF.

The table lists this clonotype with many counts. The gene calls are TRBV11-2 and TRBJ2-7; the match to TRBD1 covers 7 bases. V lost 0 bases, J lost 2 bases, and 7 bases stayed unmatched. There are 16 residues in the CDR3. CDR1 is SGHAT, CDR2 FQNNGV, per germline. DNA of the CDR3: TGTGCCAGCAGCTTAGACCTCGGGACAGTAACCTACGAGCAGTACTTC. It encodes CASSLDLGTVTYEQYF.

This clonotype was seen ten or more times. The chain employs TRBV18 and TRBJ2-7; perhaps TRBD1 as D (6 bases). This CDR3 comprises 15 residues. V lost 1 base and J 3 bases, leaving 13 bases between the germline ends. Per germline, CDR1 KGHSH and CDR2 LQKENI. CDR3 coding DNA: TGTGCCAGCTCACCACGCACAGGGCGGTTCTACGAGCAGTACTTC. As protein: CASSPRTGRFYEQYF.

This clonotype turned up a few times. The V and J genes are TRBV18 and TRBJ1-1; D call uncertain. The V gene's germline CDR1 is KGHSH and CDR2 LQKENI. CDR3 length: 13 amino acids. Trimming pared 6 bases from V and 10 bases from J, leaving 18 bases between. The CDR3 region is CASSPMTSDGAFF. The CDR3 DNA reads TGTGCCAGCTCGCCCATGACCTCGGACGGAGCTTTCTTT.

This clonotype was recorded at least ten times. The V call is TRBV11-1, the J call TRBJ2-2, with 8 bases matching TRBD1. The CDR3 contains 18 residues. CDR1 SGHAT and CDR2 FQDESV come from the germline V gene (reference sequence). V shed 6 bases and J 5 bases; nucleotides not matched to a gene: 17. The CDR3 DNA follows: TGTGCCAGCAGTTACCGTCCTGGACAGGGTCTGTTAACCGGGGAGCTGTTTTTT. This codes for CASSYRPGQGLLTGELFF.

A word on this clonotype: A read error may account for a junction end that differs from germline. This chain links TRBV28 with TRBJ1-2; a weak D match, TRBD1 (5 bases). The germline V gene encodes CDR1 MDHEN and CDR2 SYDVKM. This CDR3 has 17 amino acids. CDR3 region: CACSLKGFVGGNYGYTF. The CDR3 nucleotides are TGTGCCTGCAGTTTAAAAGGGTTTGTCGGGGGAAACTATGGCTACACCTTC.

This clonotype came up a few times. The rearrangement links TRBV20-1 to TRBJ2-3, with D unclear. Trimming stripped 7 bases from V and 0 bases from J, with 14 bases between. The CDR3 is 14 amino acids. CDR1 DFQATT and CDR2 SNEGSKA come from the germline V gene (reference sequence). The CDR3 region has the DNA TGCAGTGTTAGGGTTGGCGGTAGCACAGATACGCAGTATTTT. Its protein is CSVRVGGSTDTQYF.

This clonotype was seen many times. The chain combines TRBV20-1 with TRBJ1-1; D remains unclear. This CDR3 region has 10 residues. Germline lookup yields CDR1 DFQATT and CDR2 SNEGSKA (reference sequence). Trimming removed 3 bases from V and 3 bases from J, with 2 bases in between. CDR3 sequence (DNA): TGCAGTGCTAGCCACACTGAAGCTTTCTTT. Translating gives CSASHTEAFF.

This clonotype was seen repeatedly, ten times or more. This rearrangement joins TRBV28 to TRBJ1-1; D unclear. This CDR3 contains 13 residues. V was clipped by 2 bases and J by 4 bases, with 8 bases between them. Germline V lookup: CDR1 MDHEN, CDR2 SYDVKM. The DNA of the CDR3 is TGTGCCAGCAGTTTAGGCAAGGGCACTGAAGCTTTCTTT. Its translation is CASSLGKGTEAFF. Full variable domain (remainder filled in from reference TRBV28 and TRBJ1-1): DVKVTQSSRYLVKRTGEKVFLECVQDMDHENMFWYRQDPGLGLRLIYFSYDVKMKEKGDIPEGYSVSREKKERFSLILESASTNQTSMYLCASSLGKGTEAFFGQGTRLTVV.

This clonotype was detected many times. The V call is TRBV5-1, the J call TRBJ2-7; D is unclear. From germline, CDR1 is SGHRS and CDR2 YFSETQ. V was cut by 0 bases and J by 5 bases, with 12 bases left in between. The CDR3 consists of 14 residues. CDR3 protein: CASSLDGPPNEQYF. CDR3 in DNA: TGCGCCAGCAGCTTGGACGGCCCACCCAACGAGCAGTACTTC.

This clonotype was counted at least ten times. One junction end does not reproduce the germline sequence, and a read error may be involved. The chain joins TRBV14 to TRBJ2-7; the D is unclear. Germline CDR1 and CDR2: SGHDN and FVKESK. The CDR3 runs to 11 residues. The CDR3 DNA is TGCGCCAGCAGCCAACACTACGAGCAGTACTTC. Amino acids: CASSQHYEQYF.

This clonotype was recorded at least ten times. The V call is TRBV20-1, the J call TRBJ2-7; the D is unclear. CDR3 size: 13 residues. V was trimmed by 3 bases and J by 3 bases, leaving 12 bases between them. CDR1 is DFQATT and CDR2 is SNEGSKA in the germline V gene (reference sequence). The DNA of the CDR3 is TGCAGTGCTAGCGAACTTCGTATCTACGAGCAGTACTTC. Translating it yields CSASELRIYEQYF.

The table lists this clonotype with many counts. The V gene is TRBV6-2 or TRBV6-3, the J gene TRBJ2-2; D is ambiguous. This CDR3 has 14 amino acids. V lost 7 bases and J lost 7, with 16 bases in between. Germline CDR1 is MNHEY and CDR2 is SVGEGT. This CDR3 reads CASTDPRSGGELFF. The CDR3 DNA is TGTGCCAGCACCGACCCGCGCTCCGGCGGGGAGCTGTTTTTT.

This clonotype was observed a few times. The V gene is TRBV30, the J gene TRBJ1-5; TRBD1 is a possible D gene (5 bases). The CDR3 sequence is 12 residues long. Germline values: CDR1 GTSNPN, CDR2 SVGIG (reference sequence). Trimming cost V 2 bases and J 4 bases, with 6 bases left between them. This CDR3 is CAWSKGNQPQHF. For the CDR3, the DNA is TGTGCCTGGAGTAAGGGGAATCAGCCCCAGCATTTT.

This clonotype was seen at least ten times. The chain joins TRBV6-5 to TRBJ2-7; a possible D gene is TRBD1 (6 bases). The V gene lost 3 bases and the J gene lost 4 bases, with 10 bases spanning the gap. The CDR3 contains 13 residues. Germline V gene data show CDR1 as MNHEY and CDR2 as SVGAGI. The CDR3 bases are TGTGCCAGCAGTTATCTCAGGGGATACGAGCAGTACTTC. Translating gives CASSYLRGYEQYF.

This clonotype was seen repeatedly, ten times or more. The CDR3 region is CASSSGHRRPYEQYF. The CDR3 DNA reads TGCGCCAGCAGCTCGGGACACCGCCGGCCCTACGAGCAGTACTTC. The rearrangement uses TRBV5-1 and TRBJ2-7; TRBD1 might be the D (6 bases). Germline CDR1 reads SGHRS; CDR2 reads YFSETQ. V was trimmed by 3 bases and J by 2 bases, leaving 15 bases between them. This CDR3 is built from 15 residues.

The V and J genes are TRBV19 and TRBJ1-2; a weak D match, TRBD1 (5 bases). The ends were cut back, 5 bases at V and 3 bases at J, with 16 bases in the middle. CDR3 length: 15 amino acids. Germline CDR1 is LNHDA and CDR2 is SQIVND (reference sequence). CDR3 in amino acids: CASSDSGTAHYGYTF. The CDR3 bases are TGTGCCAGTAGTGACTCCGGGACCGCACACTATGGCTACACCTTC.

This clonotype was counted only a few times. The chain uses TRBV5-1 and TRBJ2-1; 7 bases match TRBD1. The ends lost 4 bases at V and 11 bases at J; junction bases unmatched: 12. There are 14 residues in the CDR3. Germline CDR1 SGHRS, CDR2 YFSETQ. CDR3 DNA sequence: TGCGCCAGCAGCAAGTATGACAGGGTCGAGAAGCAGTTCTTC. Translation: CASSKYDRVEKQFF. Full variable domain (remainder filled in from reference TRBV5-1 and TRBJ2-1): KAGVTQTPRYLIKTRGQQVTLSCSPISGHRSVSWYQQTPGQGLQFLFEYFSETQRNKGNFPGRFSGRQFSNSRSEMNVSTLELGDSALYLCASSKYDRVEKQFFGPGTRLTVL.

This clonotype occurred many times. The chain is built from TRBV5-1 and TRBJ2-7; TRBD1 might be the D (5 bases). Trimming cost V 1 base and J 5 bases, with 13 bases left between them. Germline CDR1 is SGHRS and CDR2 is YFSETQ. The CDR3 is made up of 14 amino acids. The CDR3 coding sequence is TGCGCCAGCAGCTTGACCCAGGGAACCAACGAGCAGTACTTC. Translation: CASSLTQGTNEQYF.

To note about this clonotype: A read error may be the cause here, since a much bigger clone is one base away. The CDR3 reads CANTHPGLAGEEQFF. Here the CDR3 DNA reads TGCGCCAACACCCACCCGGGACTAGCGGGAGAGGAGCAGTTCTTC. The chain uses TRBV5-1 and TRBJ2-1, with TRBD2 identical over 14 bases. Looked up from germline, CDR1 is SGHRS and CDR2 is YFSETQ. There are 15 residues in the CDR3. V gave up 9 bases and J gave up 10 bases; unmatched junction bases: 12.